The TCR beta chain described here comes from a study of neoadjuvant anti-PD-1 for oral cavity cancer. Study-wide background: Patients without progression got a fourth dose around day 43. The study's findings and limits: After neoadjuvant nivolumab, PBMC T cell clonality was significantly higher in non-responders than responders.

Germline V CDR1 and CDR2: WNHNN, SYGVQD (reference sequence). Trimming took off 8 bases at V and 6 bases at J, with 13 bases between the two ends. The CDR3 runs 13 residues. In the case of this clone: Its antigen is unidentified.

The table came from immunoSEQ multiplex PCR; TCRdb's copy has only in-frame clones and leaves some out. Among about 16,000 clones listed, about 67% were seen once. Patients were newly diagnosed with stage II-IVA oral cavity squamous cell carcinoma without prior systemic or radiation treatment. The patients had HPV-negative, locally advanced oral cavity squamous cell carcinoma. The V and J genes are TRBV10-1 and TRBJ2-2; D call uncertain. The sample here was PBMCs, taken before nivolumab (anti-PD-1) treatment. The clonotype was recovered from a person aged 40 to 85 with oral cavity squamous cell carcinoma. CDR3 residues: CASPAPLAGELFF. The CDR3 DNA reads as TGCGCCAGCCCCGCCCCGCTCGCCGGGGAGCTGTTTTTT.